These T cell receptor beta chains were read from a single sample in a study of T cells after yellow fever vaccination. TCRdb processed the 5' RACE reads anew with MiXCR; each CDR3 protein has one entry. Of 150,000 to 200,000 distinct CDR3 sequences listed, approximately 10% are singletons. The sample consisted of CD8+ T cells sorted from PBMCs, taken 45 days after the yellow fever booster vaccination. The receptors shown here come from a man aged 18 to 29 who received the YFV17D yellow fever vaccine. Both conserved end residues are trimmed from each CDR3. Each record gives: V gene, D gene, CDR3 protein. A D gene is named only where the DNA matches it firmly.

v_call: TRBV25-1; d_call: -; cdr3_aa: ASSEGRPGRSPLH
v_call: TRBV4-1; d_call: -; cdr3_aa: ASSQSGVVTGELF
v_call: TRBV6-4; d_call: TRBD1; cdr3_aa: ASSPQGLNYGYT
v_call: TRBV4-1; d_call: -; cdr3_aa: ASSQEGGTTEAF
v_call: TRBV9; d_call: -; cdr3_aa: ASSPEGRWDTGELF
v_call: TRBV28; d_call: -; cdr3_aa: ASSPFGAEAF
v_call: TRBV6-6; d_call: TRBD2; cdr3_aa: AVGGSGYNEQF
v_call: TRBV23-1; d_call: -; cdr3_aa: ASSQYIRLGPLRLSRIEETQY
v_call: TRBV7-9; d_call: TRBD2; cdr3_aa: ASSFQRGRVETQY
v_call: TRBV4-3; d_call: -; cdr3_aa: ASSQAFRSPWSNQPQH
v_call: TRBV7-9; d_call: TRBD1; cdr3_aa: ASSLDRMNTEAF
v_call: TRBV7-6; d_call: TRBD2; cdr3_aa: ASSLSPRLAVYEQY
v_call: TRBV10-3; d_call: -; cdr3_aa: AISESQGLAKNIQY
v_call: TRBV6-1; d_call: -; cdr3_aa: ASSEQATGANVLT
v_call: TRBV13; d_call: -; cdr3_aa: ASSLGLGDTQY
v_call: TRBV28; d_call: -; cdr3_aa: ASSLDSRTEANYGYT
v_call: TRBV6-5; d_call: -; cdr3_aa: ASSYVALNTGELF
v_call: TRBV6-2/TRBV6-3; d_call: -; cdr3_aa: ASSYNRRSNQPQH
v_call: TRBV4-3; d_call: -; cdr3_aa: ASSQDMGAVAQY
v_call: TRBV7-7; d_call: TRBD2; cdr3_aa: ASSLSLAGTTGELF
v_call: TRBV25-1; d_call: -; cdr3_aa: ASRAPGILFRETQY
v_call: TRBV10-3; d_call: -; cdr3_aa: AISVSGGIGTEAF
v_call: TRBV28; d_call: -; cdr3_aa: ASSLWGKDTQY
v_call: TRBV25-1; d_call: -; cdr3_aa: ASSERGSSYNEQF
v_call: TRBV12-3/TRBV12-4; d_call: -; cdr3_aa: ASSTALYGYT
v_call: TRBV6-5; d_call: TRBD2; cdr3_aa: ASSYSISGRRDTQY
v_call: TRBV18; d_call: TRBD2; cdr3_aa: ASSLPGLASTSTDTQY
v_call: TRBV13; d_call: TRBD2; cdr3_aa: ASSPPASGVFSEQY
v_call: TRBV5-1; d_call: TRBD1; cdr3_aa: ASSIRQGATNTEAF
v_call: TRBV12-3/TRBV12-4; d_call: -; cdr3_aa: ASSRVGPLEPQH
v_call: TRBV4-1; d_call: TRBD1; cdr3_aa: ASKSGTGAIYEQY
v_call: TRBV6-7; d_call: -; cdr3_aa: ATPSLPETQY
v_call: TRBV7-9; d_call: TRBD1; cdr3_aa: ASSLGGGFTEAF
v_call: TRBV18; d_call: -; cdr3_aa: ASSPRGTYEQY
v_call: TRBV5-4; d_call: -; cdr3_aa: ASSSDSNEQY
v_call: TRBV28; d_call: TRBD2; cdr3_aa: ASSFRSRLAGAANTGELF
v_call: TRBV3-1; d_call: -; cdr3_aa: ATGVGGPFGDEQF
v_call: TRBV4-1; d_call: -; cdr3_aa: ASSPIVSDTQY
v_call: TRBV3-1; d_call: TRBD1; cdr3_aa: ASSQGTGYNEQF
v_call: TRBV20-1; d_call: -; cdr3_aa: SASRAQF
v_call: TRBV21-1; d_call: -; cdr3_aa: ASSTQDRSVCTDTQY
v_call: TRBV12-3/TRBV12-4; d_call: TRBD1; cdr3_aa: ASSLSSGGLNQPQH
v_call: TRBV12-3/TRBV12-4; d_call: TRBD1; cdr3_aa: ASSQDRVTDTQY
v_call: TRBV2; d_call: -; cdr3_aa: ASSGIGDEQF
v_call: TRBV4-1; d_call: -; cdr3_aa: ASSQGSGLEKLF
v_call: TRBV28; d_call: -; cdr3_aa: ASSFWGSANTGELF
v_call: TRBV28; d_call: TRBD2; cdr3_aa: ASSSLAGGNDTQY
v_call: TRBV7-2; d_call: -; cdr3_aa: ASSVSGQGKGGYT